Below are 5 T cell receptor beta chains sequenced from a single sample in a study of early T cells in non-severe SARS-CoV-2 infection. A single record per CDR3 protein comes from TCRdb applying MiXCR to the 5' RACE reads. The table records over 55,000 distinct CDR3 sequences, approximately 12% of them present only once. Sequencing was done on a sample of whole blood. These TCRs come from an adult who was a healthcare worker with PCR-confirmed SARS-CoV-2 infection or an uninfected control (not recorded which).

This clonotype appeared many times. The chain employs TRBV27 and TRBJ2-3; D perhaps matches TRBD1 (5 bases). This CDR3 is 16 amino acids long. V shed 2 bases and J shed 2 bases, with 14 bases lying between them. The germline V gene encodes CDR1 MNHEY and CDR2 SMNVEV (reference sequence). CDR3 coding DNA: TGTGCCAGCAGTTTAAGGGGCTACTCGATCACAGATACGCAGTATTTT. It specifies CASSLRGYSITDTQYF.

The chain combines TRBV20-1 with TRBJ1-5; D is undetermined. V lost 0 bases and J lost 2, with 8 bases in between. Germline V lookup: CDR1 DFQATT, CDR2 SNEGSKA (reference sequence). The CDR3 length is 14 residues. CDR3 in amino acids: CSARDTTGNQPQHF. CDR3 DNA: TGCAGTGCTAGAGATACGACGGGCAATCAGCCCCAGCATTTT.

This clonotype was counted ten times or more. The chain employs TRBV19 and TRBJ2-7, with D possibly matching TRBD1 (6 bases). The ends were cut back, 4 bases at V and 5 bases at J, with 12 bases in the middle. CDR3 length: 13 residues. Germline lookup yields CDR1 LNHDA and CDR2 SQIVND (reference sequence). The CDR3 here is CASSTTGLHEQYF. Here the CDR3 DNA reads TGTGCCAGTAGTACCACAGGGCTCCACGAGCAGTACTTC.

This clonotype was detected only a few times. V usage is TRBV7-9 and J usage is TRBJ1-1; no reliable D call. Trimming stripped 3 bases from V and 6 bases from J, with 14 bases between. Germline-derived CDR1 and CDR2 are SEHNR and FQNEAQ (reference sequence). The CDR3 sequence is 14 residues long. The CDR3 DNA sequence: TGTGCCAGCAGCTTTCCGGACCCCGAAGCTGAAGCTTTCTTT. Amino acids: CASSFPDPEAEAFF.

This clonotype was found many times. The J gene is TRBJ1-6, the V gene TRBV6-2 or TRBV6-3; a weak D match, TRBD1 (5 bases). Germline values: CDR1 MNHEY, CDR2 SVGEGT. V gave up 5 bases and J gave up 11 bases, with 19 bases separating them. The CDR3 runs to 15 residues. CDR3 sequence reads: CASSPRGGLSAPLHF. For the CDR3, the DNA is TGTGCCAGCAGTCCCCGGGGGGGACTCAGTGCACCCCTCCACTTT.